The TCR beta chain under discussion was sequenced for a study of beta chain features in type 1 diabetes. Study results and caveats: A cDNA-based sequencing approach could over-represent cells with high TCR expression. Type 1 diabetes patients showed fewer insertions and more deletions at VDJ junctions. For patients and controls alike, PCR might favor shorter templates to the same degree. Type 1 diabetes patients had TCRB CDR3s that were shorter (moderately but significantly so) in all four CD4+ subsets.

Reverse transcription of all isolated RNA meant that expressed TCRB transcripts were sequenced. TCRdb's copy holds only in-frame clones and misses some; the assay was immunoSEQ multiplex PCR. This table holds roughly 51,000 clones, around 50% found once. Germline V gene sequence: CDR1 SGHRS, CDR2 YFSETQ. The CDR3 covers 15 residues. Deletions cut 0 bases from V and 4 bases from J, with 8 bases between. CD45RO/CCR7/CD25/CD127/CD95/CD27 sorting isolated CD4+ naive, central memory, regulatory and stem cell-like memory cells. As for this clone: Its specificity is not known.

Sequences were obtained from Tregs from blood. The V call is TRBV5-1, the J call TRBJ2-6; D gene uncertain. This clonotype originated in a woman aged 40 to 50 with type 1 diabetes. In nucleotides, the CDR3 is TGCGCCAGCAGCTTGGCTGCGTCCGGGGCCAACGTCCTGACTTTC. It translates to CASSLAASGANVLTF.